This is a list of T cell receptor beta chains from one sample in a study of blood T cells in healthy people across ages. TCRdb called the 5' RACE reads again in MiXCR, with one record for every CDR3 protein. Of 800,000 to 950,000 distinct CDR3 sequences listed, about 29% are singletons. In addition, the sample was reused for a study of T cells of mothers and their children.

The sample taken for sequencing was blood. These receptors originate from a woman aged 40 to 50 in good health. CDR3s include the opening cysteine and the closing phenylalanine or tryptophan. Each record gives: V gene, D gene, clone size, J gene, CDR3 protein, CDR3 DNA. A D gene is named only where the DNA matches it firmly. Clone size is not always given. Where it is, it says once, few, many or a class for expanded clones.

TRBV7-9	.	.	TRBJ1-1	CASSLDAGTTGTEAFF	TGTGCCAGCAGCTTAGATGCGGGGACAACGGGCACTGAAGCTTTCTTT
TRBV5-5	.	.	TRBJ2-7	CASSLGPYSYEQYF	TGTGCCAGCAGCTTGGGGCCTTACTCCTACGAGCAGTACTTC
TRBV29-1	.	few	TRBJ2-2	CSVGREGAGTGELFF	TGCAGCGTCGGCCGGGAGGGGGCGGGCACCGGGGAGCTGTTTTTT
TRBV5-4	.	few	TRBJ2-3	CASSMGLSTDTQYF	TGTGCCAGCAGTATGGGCCTTAGCACAGATACGCAGTATTTT
TRBV29-1	.	many	TRBJ1-1	CSAKDSEAFF	TGCAGCGCCAAAGACAGTGAAGCTTTCTTT
TRBV12-3/TRBV12-4	TRBD2	.	TRBJ2-1	CASSLTSGAAWFF	TGTGCCAGCAGTTTAACTAGCGGGGCAGCGTGGTTCTTC
TRBV6-6	TRBD2	.	TRBJ2-1	CANSNSGGQETQFF	TGTGCCAACTCCAATAGCGGGGGGCAAGAGACCCAGTTCTTC
TRBV28	.	few	TRBJ2-5	CASSVERGVQETQYF	TGTGCCAGCAGCGTTGAGAGGGGGGTTCAAGAGACCCAGTACTTC
TRBV14	TRBD1	.	TRBJ2-4	CASSQVAGGKNIQYF	TGTGCCAGCAGCCAAGTTGCAGGGGGCAAAAACATTCAGTACTTC
TRBV18	.	.	TRBJ1-2	CASSPQLISTDYGYTF	TGTGCCAGCTCACCACAGCTTATCTCAACGGACTATGGCTACACCTTC
TRBV7-7	.	.	TRBJ2-3	CASSLSPNTNTQYF	TGTGCTAGCAGCTTAAGTCCTAATACCAATACGCAGTATTTT
TRBV7-9	.	few	TRBJ2-1	CASSLDLSEQFF	TGTGCCAGCAGCTTAGATCTGTCGGAGCAGTTCTTC
TRBV20-1	TRBD1	.	TRBJ1-1	CSAPRTGGEPLRAFF	TGCAGTGCTCCCCGGACAGGGGGGGAACCCTTGAGGGCTTTCTTT
TRBV12-3/TRBV12-4	TRBD1	.	TRBJ1-2	CASRGQGRPYTF	TGTGCCAGCAGGGGACAGGGACGGCCCTACACCTTC
TRBV9	.	.	TRBJ2-1	CASSVGGLEQFF	TGTGCCAGCAGCGTAGGGGGTCTGGAGCAGTTCTTC
TRBV30	.	.	TRBJ2-7	CAWSVPPHYKQYF	TGTGCCTGGAGTGTCCCCCCGCACTACAAGCAGTACTTC
TRBV4-3	.	.	TRBJ1-5	CASSQGRDTGWPQHF	TGCGCCAGCAGCCAAGGCCGGGACACGGGTTGGCCCCAGCATTTT
TRBV7-7	.	.	TRBJ2-2	CASSVSLGTGELFF	TGTGCCAGCAGCGTTTCTCTGGGCACCGGGGAGCTGTTTTTT
TRBV5-1	.	.	TRBJ1-1	CASIQDPGSEAFF	TGCGCCAGCATCCAGGACCCAGGGTCTGAAGCTTTCTTT
TRBV7-2	TRBD1	.	TRBJ2-7	CASSLDGGQGAGREQYF	TGTGCCAGCAGCTTAGATGGGGGACAGGGGGCCGGTCGCGAGCAGTACTTC
TRBV27	.	.	TRBJ1-6	CASSLRFGGAKNSPLHF	TGTGCCAGCAGTTTAAGGTTCGGGGGCGCGAAGAATTCACCCCTCCACTTT
TRBV28	TRBD1	.	TRBJ1-6	CASSFLQGDNSPLHF	TGTGCCAGCAGTTTCCTCCAGGGGGATAATTCACCCCTCCACTTT
TRBV4-1	.	once	TRBJ2-1	CTSSSDSAGNEQFF	TGCACCAGCAGCTCGGACTCCGCGGGGAATGAGCAGTTCTTC
TRBV4-3	.	few	TRBJ1-3	CASSQDSGDTIYF	TGCGCCAGCAGCCAGGACTCGGGGGACACCATATATTTT
TRBV6-2/TRBV6-3	.	.	TRBJ1-5	CASRTNQPQHF	TGTGCCAGCCGCACCAATCAGCCCCAGCATTTT
TRBV28	.	.	TRBJ2-1	CASSPQRAGSYNEQFF	TGTGCCAGCAGTCCCCAACGGGCGGGCTCCTACAATGAGCAGTTCTTC
TRBV2	TRBD1	.	TRBJ1-1	CASSVETGRTEAFF	TGTGCCAGCAGTGTAGAGACAGGGCGAACTGAAGCTTTCTTT
TRBV20-1	.	many	TRBJ2-1	CSARDSRAPVRYEQFF	TGCAGTGCTAGAGATAGTAGGGCCCCTGTGAGATATGAGCAGTTCTTC
TRBV7-9	.	.	TRBJ2-5	CASSLGTGPSGEQYF	TGTGCCAGCAGCTTAGGGACGGGGCCCTCGGGGGAGCAGTACTTC
TRBV4-2	TRBD1	.	TRBJ1-2	CASSQAGGFYGYTF	TGTGCCAGCAGCCAAGCAGGGGGGTTTTATGGCTACACCTTC
TRBV20-1	.	few	TRBJ2-7	CSARELDYEQYF	TGCAGTGCTAGGGAACTGGACTACGAGCAGTACTTC
TRBV11-2	.	.	TRBJ2-5	CASSLRVLETQYF	TGTGCCAGCAGCTTAAGGGTGTTGGAGACCCAGTACTTC
TRBV12-3/TRBV12-4	.	many	TRBJ1-1	CASSKQGVTEAFF	TGTGCCAGCAGTAAACAGGGAGTCACTGAAGCTTTCTTT
TRBV6-6	.	few	TRBJ1-6	CASSYSGLVSPLHF	TGTGCCAGCAGTTACTCAGGGTTAGTTTCACCCCTCCACTTT
TRBV5-1	TRBD2	.	TRBJ2-7	CASSPALREGEQYF	TGCGCCAGCAGCCCAGCCTTGAGGGAGGGCGAGCAGTACTTC
TRBV5-6	.	few	TRBJ1-5	CASSFYGALNQPQHF	TGTGCCAGCAGCTTTTACGGAGCTCTTAATCAGCCCCAGCATTTT
TRBV7-2	TRBD1	.	TRBJ1-1	CASSLAGGQETNTEAFF	TGTGCCAGCAGCTTAGCAGGTGGACAGGAGACAAACACTGAAGCTTTCTTT